Below are 23 T cell receptor beta chains sequenced from a single sample in a study of brain T cells in children with intractable seizures. The assay was immunoSEQ multiplex PCR, and TCRdb's table has in-frame clones only and misses some. Of 110,000 or so clones listed, 94% are singletons. Here the sequenced sample was peripheral blood, taken at surgery. The receptors derive from a boy less than two years old with hemimegalencephaly and intractable seizures.

The chain carries TRBV5-6 and TRBJ1-5; unclear D gene. CDR3 length: 13 amino acids. Per the germline V gene, CDR1 is SGHDT and CDR2 is YYEEEE. V dropped 0 bases and J dropped 5 bases, with 6 bases sitting between them. CDR3 DNA: TGTGCCAGCAGCTTGGGTAGAGATCAGCCCCAGCATTTT. Translating it yields CASSLGRDQPQHF. Using reference TRBV5-6 and TRBJ1-5 for the parts outside the CDR3, the full variable domain is DAGVTQSPTHLIKTRGQQVTLRCSPKSGHDTVSWYQQALGQGPQFIFQYYEEEERQRGNFPDRFSGHQFPNYSSELNVNALLLGDSALYLCASSLGRDQPQHFGDGTRLSIL.

The chain is built from TRBV28 and TRBJ2-1, with 7 nucleotides matching TRBD2. This CDR3 is 14 amino acids long. The V and J ends lost 3 bases and 9 bases, in that order; junction bases with no gene match: 8. Looked up from germline, CDR1 is MDHEN and CDR2 is SYDVKM. CDR3 in DNA: TGTGCCAGCAGTTTGGCGGGAGCTGCCGTTGAGCAGTTCTTC. This sequence encodes CASSLAGAAVEQFF.

This rearrangement joins TRBV7-2 to TRBJ2-5; 7 positions agree with TRBD1. Looked up from germline, CDR1 is SGHTA and CDR2 is FQGNSA. V shed 5 bases, J shed 5 bases, and the junction held 14 bases outside the gene matches. The length of the CDR3 is 16 residues. The chain's CDR3 is CASSPYRTGGRETQYF. The DNA of the CDR3 is TGTGCCAGCAGCCCATACCGGACAGGAGGAAGGGAGACCCAGTACTTC.

The rearrangement uses TRBV5-1 and TRBJ1-5; TRBD1 matches at 8 bases. CDR1 and CDR2 from the germline V gene are SGHRS and YFSETQ. V shed 1 base and J 7 bases; nucleotides not matched to a gene: 1. This CDR3 has 13 amino acids. The chain's CDR3 is CASSLHRGQPQHF. CDR3 nucleotide sequence: TGCGCCAGCAGCTTGCACAGGGGGCAGCCCCAGCATTTT.

The sample holds a few counts of this clone. The CDR3 DNA reads TGTGCCAGTAGTAGCCTAGCGGGAGCCCACGAGCAGTACTTC. Its translation: CASSSLAGAHEQYF. V usage is TRBV19 and J usage is TRBJ2-7, with 10 nucleotides matching TRBD2. Germline trimming cut 4 bases from V and 5 bases from J; bases unmatched to any gene: 5. Germline values: CDR1 LNHDA, CDR2 SQIVND (reference sequence). CDR3 length equals 14 residues.

The chain carries TRBV14 and TRBJ1-2, with TRBD1 matching 7 bases. Germline-derived CDR1 and CDR2 are SGHDN and FVKESK. With V trimmed by 4 bases and J by 4 bases, 3 bases remained unmatched. This CDR3 has 13 residues. Here the CDR3 DNA reads TGTGCCAGCAGCCGGACAGGACCCTATGGCTACACCTTC. As protein: CASSRTGPYGYTF. Together with reference TRBV14 and TRBJ1-2, the CDR3 gives the full variable domain: EAGVTQFPSHSVIEKGQTVTLRCDPISGHDNLYWYRRVMGKEIKFLLHFVKESKQDESGMPNNRFLAERTGGTYSTLKVQPAELEDSGVYFCASSRTGPYGYTFGSGTRLTVV.

This clone was observed once. This chain uses TRBV24-1 with TRBJ2-6; D is undetermined. This CDR3 region has 14 residues. V lost 2 bases to trimming and J lost 5 bases, with 6 bases between them. Germline loops: CDR1 KGHDR, CDR2 SFDVKD. The chain's CDR3 is CATSDSRRANVLTF. As DNA, the CDR3 is TGTGCCACCAGTGATTCCCGGCGGGCCAACGTCCTGACTTTC.

Judged by abundance, this clone is medium-sized. The gene calls are TRBV6-1 and TRBJ2-7; unclear D gene. V was shortened by 2 bases and J by 3 bases, with 8 bases between the two germline ends. CDR1 is MNHNS, CDR2 SASEGT, per germline. CDR3 length: 13 residues. CDR3 in DNA: TGTGCCAGCAGTGAATGGGTTTTCTACGAGCAGTACTTC. Translated: CASSEWVFYEQYF.

The rearrangement uses TRBV10-1 and TRBJ2-3; D is ambiguous. V was clipped by 6 bases and J by 0 bases, with 7 bases between them. The CDR3 runs to 13 residues. Germline CDR1 reads WNHNN; CDR2 reads SYGVQD (reference sequence). The CDR3 protein is CASSDPSTDTQYF. The CDR3 DNA follows: TGCGCCAGCAGCGATCCCAGCACAGATACGCAGTATTTT.

V is TRBV9 and J is TRBJ2-5; 7 bases are shared with TRBD2. The ends lost 3 bases at V and 2 bases at J; junction bases unmatched: 7. Germline-derived CDR1 and CDR2 are SGDLS and YYNGEE. This CDR3 has 15 residues. CDR3 protein: CASSAAGLLQETQYF. The CDR3 nucleotides are TGTGCCAGCAGCGCCGCGGGACTACTACAAGAGACCCAGTACTTC.

The chain links TRBV20-1 to TRBJ2-3, with a weak D call TRBD1 (6 bases). The CDR3 covers 11 residues. The V end was cut by 5 bases, the J end by 12 bases, with 15 bases between. The germline V gene encodes CDR1 DFQATT and CDR2 SNEGSKA (reference sequence). The CDR3 reads CSAGDNRGQYF. The CDR3 nucleotides are TGCAGTGCTGGGGACAACCGGGGCCAGTATTTT.

The rearrangement links TRBV5-5 to TRBJ2-7; the match to TRBD2 covers 11 bases. The ends lost 0 bases at V and 6 bases at J; junction bases unmatched: 11. The CDR3 contains 17 residues. The germline gives CDR1 SGHKS, CDR2 YYEKEE (reference sequence). The CDR3 DNA reads TGTGCCAGCAGCTTGGTTCCGATAGCGGGAGGGTATCGCGAGCAGTACTTC. Translation gives CASSLVPIAGGYREQYF.

The chain uses TRBV2 and TRBJ1-1; a weak D match, TRBD1 (6 bases). Germline V gene data show CDR1 as SNHLY and CDR2 as FYNNEI. This CDR3 region has 14 residues. V shed 5 bases and J shed 6 bases, with 16 bases lying between them. CDR3 bases: TGTGCCAGCAGTCAGGACAGTATTCTCCCTGAAGCTTTCTTT. It is translated as CASSQDSILPEAFF.

This clone appeared a few times. The chain uses TRBV2 and TRBJ1-2; D not resolved. The germline V and J ends were trimmed by 8 bases and 4 bases, with 17 bases remaining between them. Germline V gene data show CDR1 as SNHLY and CDR2 as FYNNEI. The CDR3 covers 14 residues. As DNA, the CDR3 is TGTGCCAGCGGCGATAGGCGAGTCACCTATGGCTACACCTTC. This encodes CASGDRRVTYGYTF.

J is TRBJ1-1 and V is TRBV5-3; no firm D call. TRBV5-3 is identified as an open reading frame with a role that is uncertain. The CDR3 consists of 14 residues. With 1 base removed from V and 0 bases from J, the gap between germline ends came to 7 bases. The CDR3 coding sequence is TGTGCCAGAAGCTTGAGGGTCATGAACACTGAAGCTTTCTTT. Translated: CARSLRVMNTEAFF.

The V gene is TRBV6-8, the J gene TRBJ1-1; possible D gene TRBD1, 5 bases. The V and J ends lost 7 bases and 4 bases respectively, with 22 bases between them. The CDR3 runs to 16 residues. CDR1 MNHGY and CDR2 SAAAGT come from the germline V gene. The CDR3 loop is CASNLSPKTDPTEAFF. The CDR3 nucleotides are TGTGCCAGCAACCTCTCCCCGAAGACAGATCCCACTGAAGCTTTCTTT.

The chain combines TRBV7-3 with TRBJ2-1, with 7 nucleotides matching TRBD2. Germline V gene data show CDR1 as SGHTA and CDR2 as FQGTGA. V lost 5 bases and J lost 10; bases outside the gene matches: 11. The CDR3 length is 14 residues. The CDR3 loop reads CASSTLPRGGEQFF. The CDR3 bases are TGTGCCAGCAGCACCTTACCACGGGGAGGGGAGCAGTTCTTC.

J is TRBJ1-4 and V is TRBV5-5, with 8 positions matching TRBD1. V was pared by 2 bases and J by 5 bases, with 5 bases of the junction left unmatched. The CDR3 is made up of 15 amino acids. CDR1 is SGHKS, CDR2 YYEKEE, per germline (reference sequence). The DNA of the CDR3 is TGTGCCAGCAGCTTCCAGGGGGCCCACAATGAAAAACTGTTTTTT. It specifies CASSFQGAHNEKLFF.

This chain uses TRBV28 with TRBJ1-5; tentatively, D is TRBD1 (6 bases). V was cut by 2 bases and J by 5 bases, with 10 bases left in between. The V gene's germline CDR1 is MDHEN and CDR2 SYDVKM. The CDR3 loop spans 14 amino acids. The CDR3 region has the DNA TGTGCCAGCAGTTTAGGGGGCCCCCATCAGCCCCAGCATTTT. Translation: CASSLGGPHQPQHF.

The chain uses TRBV18 and TRBJ2-7, with 10 nucleotides matching TRBD1. Germline V gene sequence: CDR1 KGHSH, CDR2 LQKENI. The CDR3 runs to 18 residues. After removal of 5 bases from V and 0 bases from J, the junction contained 13 bases not matched to a gene. CDR3 loop: CASSLTGTGAPLSYEQYF. CDR3 in DNA: TGTGCCAGCTCATTAACCGGGACAGGGGCCCCCCTCTCCTACGAGCAGTACTTC.

This clone was seen a single time. Mismatch with germline at one junction end may stem from a read error. The DNA for the CDR3 is TGTGCCAGCAGCTTAGTCGGGCAAGAGGGGGATAACTTC. This encodes CASSLVGQEGDNF. The chain uses TRBV7-9 and TRBJ2-7, with D perhaps matching TRBD1 (6 bases). Germline V gene sequence: CDR1 SEHNR, CDR2 FQNEAQ (reference sequence). The CDR3 length is 13 residues.

V and J are TRBV29-1 and TRBJ2-1; 7 positions match TRBD2. The CDR3 covers 14 residues. The germline gives CDR1 SQVTM, CDR2 ANQGSEA. After removal of 3 bases from V and 1 base from J, the junction contained 3 bases not matched to a gene. Here the CDR3 reads CSVDWGGSYNEQFF. The CDR3 DNA follows: TGCAGCGTTGATTGGGGGGGTTCCTACAATGAGCAGTTCTTC.

The rearrangement links TRBV6-1 to TRBJ1-2; D possibly corresponds to TRBD1 (5 bases). This CDR3 is built from 18 residues. V gave up 3 bases and J gave up 4 bases, with 24 bases separating them. CDR1 MNHNS and CDR2 SASEGT come from the germline V gene. CDR3 in DNA: TGTGCCAGCAGTGATGTCGGGACGTACTCGGTATGGGGCTATGGCTACACCTTC. It codes for CASSDVGTYSVWGYGYTF.